The text below deals with one T cell receptor (beta chain). What was amplified from RNA transcripts were TCR beta CDR3 regions. The HTBI primer set drove a first-round RT-PCR of the TCR CDR3. Via MiXCR, TCRdb re-called the multiplex PCR reads, giving one row per CDR3 protein. The table records about 96,000 distinct CDR3 sequences, roughly 56% of them present only once. This entry belongs to a study of T cells in Graves' hyperthyroidism and ophthalmopathy. V dropped 7 bases and J dropped 2 bases, with 8 bases sitting between them. There are 11 residues in the CDR3. Germline assignment: CDR1 SQVTM and CDR2 ANQGSEA.

The clonotype was recovered from a woman aged 40 to 49 with Graves' hyperthyroidism. The genes are TRBV29-1 and TRBJ1-2; D is unclear. Sequencing was carried out using blood. CDR3 sequence: CSAVSNYGYTF. The CDR3 bases are TGCAGCGCCGTTTCAAACTATGGCTACACCTTC.